The clone carrying this TCR beta chain was counted only a few times. Its target is unknown. Researchers amplified the TCR beta CDR3 regions from RNA transcripts. Researchers ran a first-round RT-PCR on the TCR CDR3 using the HTBI primer set. TCRdb processed the multiplex PCR reads anew with MiXCR; each CDR3 protein has one entry. The sample consists of over 500,000 distinct CDR3 sequences, around 13% of them appearing once. The data originate from a study of T cells in Graves' hyperthyroidism and ophthalmopathy. Study-wide points: Ophthalmopathy was predicted by the model a median of roughly 6 months ahead of onset. In blood, most of the thyroid clonotypes expanded above 0.001 were also present.

The CDR3 is 15 amino acids. V lost 4 bases and J lost 10; bases outside the gene matches: 11. The patients, who ranged from 18 to 65 in age, presented with newly diagnosed hyperthyroidism lasting under 2 months. The TCR was taken from a woman aged 40 to 55 with Graves' hyperthyroidism. The specimen sequenced was blood. The J gene is TRBJ2-1, the V gene TRBV12-3 or TRBV12-4, with 9 bases matching TRBD1. The chain's CDR3 is CASSSGTGLTGEQFF. The CDR3 DNA reads TGTGCCAGCAGTTCGGGGACAGGGTTGACAGGGGAGCAGTTCTTC.